The 7 T cell receptor beta chains in this list originate from one sample, sequenced in a study of OX40 agonist ivuxolimab in advanced cancers. TCRdb's copy holds only in-frame clones and misses some; the assay was immunoSEQ multiplex PCR. The repertoire includes 15,000 to 20,000 clones, 72% of them detected once, and 24% sits in the top ten. The sequencing here drew on CD4+ or CD8+ T cells sorted from blood, taken in a trial of the OX40 agonist ivuxolimab. These receptors came from an adult with an advanced solid tumor such as melanoma, head and neck, liver or kidney cancer.

To note about this clone: Compared with germline, one end of the junction differs, possibly owing to a read error. The chain joins TRBV27 to TRBJ1-2; TRBD1 is a possible D gene (6 bases). The CDR3 is 15 residues long. CDR1 is MNHEY and CDR2 is SMNVEV in the germline V gene (reference sequence). In nucleotides, the CDR3 is TGTGCCAGCAGTCGAACAGGGATGACTAACTATGGCTACATCTTC. It encodes CASSRTGMTNYGYIF.

The rearrangement joins TRBV28 to TRBJ2-7; D is ambiguous. Trimming stripped 4 bases from V and 2 bases from J, with 12 bases between. Germline V lookup: CDR1 MDHEN, CDR2 SYDVKM. There are 14 residues in the CDR3. CDR3 DNA: TGTGCCAGCAGTTCCCGGACGGGTACCTACGAGCAGTACTTC. Translating gives CASSSRTGTYEQYF.

The J gene is TRBJ1-2, the V gene TRBV5-1; 7 bases match TRBD1. The CDR3 totals 13 residues. With V trimmed by 4 bases and J by 4 bases, 4 bases remained unmatched. Germline lookup yields CDR1 SGHRS and CDR2 YFSETQ. The CDR3 nucleotides are TGCGCCAGCAGCCAAGGACAGGTCTATGGCTACACCTTC. Residues: CASSQGQVYGYTF.

The J gene is TRBJ2-7, the V gene TRBV28, with unresolved D. Germline V gives CDR1 MDHEN, CDR2 SYDVKM. Trimming shortened V by 2 bases and J by 7 bases, and 9 bases separated the two germline ends. The CDR3 covers 12 residues. This CDR3 reads CASSLADGEQYF. As DNA, the CDR3 is TGTGCCAGCAGTTTAGCCGATGGGGAGCAGTACTTC.

In DNA form, the CDR3 reads TGTGCCAGCAGTTTAATGGGGACAGGGGTCGACGAGCAGTACTTC. Its protein product is CASSLMGTGVDEQYF. The rearrangement uses TRBV28 and TRBJ2-7; 10 bases map to TRBD1. CDR1 and CDR2 from the germline V gene are MDHEN and SYDVKM. Trimming cost V 2 bases and J 5 bases; bases outside gene matches: 6. The CDR3 extends over 15 amino acids.

This clone was seen a handful of times. The rearrangement joins TRBV7-3 to TRBJ2-5, with D possibly called TRBD1 or TRBD2 (7 bases each). V lost 2 bases and J 5 bases, leaving 15 bases between the germline ends. Germline CDR1 reads SGHTA; CDR2 reads FQGTGA. This CDR3 contains 15 residues. CDR3 sequence reads: CASSLFQGGQETQYF. The DNA for the CDR3 is TGTGCCAGCAGCTTATTCCAGGGGGGGCAGGAGACCCAGTACTTC. The full variable domain, with the rest looked up from reference TRBV7-3 and TRBJ2-5, is GAGVSQTPSNKVTEKGKYVELRCDPISGHTALYWYRQSLGQGPEFLIYFQGTGAADDSGLPNDRFFAVRPEGSVSTLKIQRTERGDSAVYLCASSLFQGGQETQYFGPGTRLLVL.

The V and J genes are TRBV19 and TRBJ1-6; D gene ambiguous. V was trimmed by 3 bases and J by 6 bases, leaving 12 bases between them. The CDR3 is 15 amino acids. Germline V CDR1 and CDR2: LNHDA, SQIVND (reference sequence). The CDR3 is CASSMRSDVNSPLHF. CDR3 in DNA: TGTGCCAGTAGTATGCGATCAGACGTTAATTCACCCCTCCACTTT. Based on the CDR3 plus reference TRBV19 and TRBJ1-6, the full variable domain is DGGITQSPKYLFRKEGQNVTLSCEQNLNHDAMYWYRQDPGQGLRLIYYSQIVNDFQKGDIAEGYSVSREKKESFPLTVTSAQKNPTAFYLCASSMRSDVNSPLHFGNGTRLTVT.